The next 21 T cell receptor beta chains were all read from a single sample in a study of blood T cell repertoires in COVID-19. Sequencing was performed with immunoSEQ multiplex PCR; in TCRdb, only in-frame clones are kept and a portion is missing. The table lists about 240,000 clones, around 85% of them singletons, with around 9.9% in the top ten. Sequencing was performed on peripheral blood. These receptors came from a woman of 80 years or more with acute or convalescent COVID-19.

V usage is TRBV7-9 and J usage is TRBJ2-1, with 7 bases identical to TRBD1. V trimming: 4 bases; J trimming: 0 bases; junction bases outside the gene matches: 3. This CDR3 has 15 residues. Germline V lookup: CDR1 SEHNR, CDR2 FQNEAQ (reference sequence). The CDR3 loop reads CASSSDRVSYNEQFF. The CDR3 coding sequence is TGTGCCAGCAGCTCCGACAGGGTCTCCTACAATGAGCAGTTCTTC.

The chain's CDR3 is CATKDGSGSNTGELFF. The DNA for the CDR3 is TGTGCCACTAAAGATGGGAGCGGGTCCAACACCGGGGAGCTGTTTTTT. The chain links TRBV15 to TRBJ2-2; tentatively, D is TRBD2 (6 bases). The CDR3 length is 16 residues. Trimming stripped 9 bases from V and 2 bases from J, with 19 bases between. Germline values: CDR1 LNHNV, CDR2 YYDKDF (reference sequence). Filled out from reference TRBV15 and TRBJ2-2, the complete variable domain reads DAMVIQNPRYQVTQFGKPVTLSCSQTLNHNVMYWYQQKSSQAPKLLFHYYDKDFNNEADTPDNFQSRRPNTSFCFLDIRSPGLGDTAMYLCATKDGSGSNTGELFFGEGSRLTVL.

This rearrangement joins TRBV19 to TRBJ2-1, with D possibly being TRBD1 (5 bases). Germline assignment: CDR1 LNHDA and CDR2 SQIVND (reference sequence). The CDR3 length is 15 residues. The V end was cut by 5 bases, the J end by 1 base, with 12 bases between. The CDR3 sequence: CASSAYRLSYNEQFF. For the CDR3, the DNA is TGTGCCAGTAGTGCGTACAGGCTTTCCTACAATGAGCAGTTCTTC.

The chain is built from TRBV3-1 (or the pseudogene TRBV3-2) and TRBJ2-2; the match to TRBD2 covers 7 bases. The germline V gene has CDR1 LGHDT and CDR2 YNNKEL (reference sequence). The CDR3 has 16 residues. V was pared by 1 base and J by 4 bases, with 6 bases of the junction left unmatched. The CDR3 loop reads CASSQGAGVFTGELFF. In nucleotides, the CDR3 is TGTGCCAGCAGCCAAGGGGCGGGGGTTTTCACCGGGGAGCTGTTTTTT.

This rearrangement joins TRBV7-2 to TRBJ2-7; TRBD2 matches at 7 bases. This CDR3 spans 15 amino acids. V shed 0 bases and J 2 bases; nucleotides not matched to a gene: 4. Looked up from germline, CDR1 is SGHTA and CDR2 is FQGNSA. CDR3 protein: CASSLAGGATYEQYF. The CDR3 DNA reads as TGTGCCAGCAGCTTAGCGGGAGGGGCCACCTACGAGCAGTACTTC.

The rearrangement links TRBV10-3 to TRBJ2-7; D is possibly TRBD2 (6 bases). The V gene's germline CDR1 is ENHRY and CDR2 SYGVKD. Trimming took off 4 bases at V and 7 bases at J, with 14 bases between the two ends. The CDR3 runs 13 residues. CDR3 amino acids: CAISGGAGGEQYF. The CDR3 region has the DNA TGTGCCATCAGTGGTGGTGCCGGGGGTGAGCAGTACTTC.

The chain employs TRBV11-2 and TRBJ1-3; a weak D match, TRBD1 (5 bases). This CDR3 has 15 residues. The germline V and J ends were trimmed by 0 bases and 3 bases, with 9 bases remaining between them. The germline CDR1 and CDR2 sequences are SGHAT and FQNNGV. The CDR3, as DNA: TGTGCCAGCAGCTTAGACAGGGTAATTGGAAACACCATATATTTT. Residues: CASSLDRVIGNTIYF.

This chain links TRBV7-2 with TRBJ1-5; weak D call: TRBD1 (5 bases). This CDR3 contains 13 residues. V was pared by 1 base and J by 7 bases, with 8 bases between. Germline V gives CDR1 SGHTA, CDR2 FQGNSA. The DNA of the CDR3 is TGTGCCAGCAGCTTAGGGGGGGGGCAGCCCCAGCATTTT. Amino acid sequence: CASSLGGGQPQHF.

The chain is built from TRBV20-1 and TRBJ1-5, with a tentative D call TRBD1 (6 bases). The CDR3 consists of 14 residues. In germline, CDR1 is DFQATT, CDR2 SNEGSKA (reference sequence). Trimming removed 3 bases at V and 5 bases at J, with 14 bases between. Here the CDR3 reads CSASAGEGYQPQHF. CDR3 DNA sequence: TGCAGTGCTAGTGCAGGGGAGGGGTATCAGCCCCAGCATTTT.

The CDR3 DNA sequence: TGTGCCAGCAGCAGGGGGGGAGATACGCAGTATTTT. This translates into CASSRGGDTQYF. V and J are TRBV14 and TRBJ2-3; D might be TRBD2 (7 bases). Germline V gene data show CDR1 as SGHDN and CDR2 as FVKESK. The length of the CDR3 is 12 residues. Trimming shortened V by 5 bases and J by 5 bases, and 8 bases separated the two germline ends. Using reference TRBV14 and TRBJ2-3 for the parts outside the CDR3, the full variable domain is EAGVTQFPSHSVIEKGQTVTLRCDPISGHDNLYWYRRVMGKEIKFLLHFVKESKQDESGMPNNRFLAERTGGTYSTLKVQPAELEDSGVYFCASSRGGDTQYFGPGTRLTVL.

The chain employs TRBV18 and TRBJ1-1; 7 bases are shared with TRBD1. The trim removed 1 base at V and 0 bases at J, leaving 5 bases unmatched. CDR1 KGHSH and CDR2 LQKENI come from the germline V gene. The CDR3 length is 16 residues. The CDR3 region is CASSPQEGAMNTEAFF. The CDR3 nucleotides are TGTGCCAGCTCACCACAGGAGGGGGCCATGAACACTGAAGCTTTCTTT.

The rearrangement joins TRBV5-1 to TRBJ1-1, with 7 bases matching TRBD1. Germline V lookup: CDR1 SGHRS, CDR2 YFSETQ. The CDR3 is 16 residues long. J was trimmed by 1 base and V by 1 base; bases with no gene match: 7. Here the CDR3 DNA reads TGCGCCAGCAGCTTGACCGGACAGGAAAGGAACACTGAAGCTTTCTTT. Protein sequence: CASSLTGQERNTEAFF.

The chain couples TRBV2 to TRBJ2-1, with D maybe TRBD1 (7 bases). The CDR3 is made up of 12 amino acids. Germline-derived CDR1 and CDR2 are SNHLY and FYNNEI. Trimming shortened V by 6 bases and J by 12 bases, and 15 bases separated the two germline ends. This CDR3 is CASRVGGGGQFF. CDR3 bases: TGTGCCAGCAGGGTCGGAGGGGGCGGGCAGTTCTTC.

This clone was seen a few times. J is TRBJ1-4 and V is TRBV15, with D perhaps matching TRBD1 (5 bases). The CDR3 extends over 16 amino acids. V lost 5 bases, J lost 3 bases, and 16 bases lay in between. The germline V gene encodes CDR1 LNHNV and CDR2 YYDKDF (reference sequence). Here the CDR3 DNA reads TGTGCCACCAGCCCTAACAGAAAGGGGTCTAATGAAAAACTGTTTTTT. Amino acids: CATSPNRKGSNEKLFF.

V gene TRBV18 combines with J gene TRBJ1-4; D not resolved. CDR3 length equals 20 residues. V gave up 1 base and J gave up 0 bases, with 21 bases separating them. Germline V lookup: CDR1 KGHSH, CDR2 LQKENI. CDR3 in DNA: TGTGCCAGCTCACCACGTGTACTCTCGTCCGAACTTGCAACTAATGAAAAACTGTTTTTT. This sequence encodes CASSPRVLSSELATNEKLFF. Together with reference TRBV18 and TRBJ1-4, the CDR3 gives the full variable domain: NAGVMQNPRHLVRRRGQEARLRCSPMKGHSHVYWYRQLPEEGLKFMVYLQKENIIDESGMPKERFSAEFPKEGPSILRIQQVVRGDSAAYFCASSPRVLSSELATNEKLFFGSGTQLSVL.

This chain links TRBV2 with TRBJ1-2, with D maybe TRBD1 (6 bases). The ends were cut back, 8 bases at V and 0 bases at J, with 13 bases in the middle. CDR3 size: 14 residues. Per germline, CDR1 SNHLY and CDR2 FYNNEI. The CDR3: CASHQGKSNYGYTF. The CDR3 DNA reads TGTGCCAGCCACCAGGGGAAATCTAACTATGGCTACACCTTC.

V gene TRBV5-1 combines with J gene TRBJ1-2; TRBD1 aligns across 8 bases. The junction had 7 bases not matched to a gene; V was cut back by 8 bases and J by 1 base. The CDR3 totals 14 residues. In germline, CDR1 is SGHRS, CDR2 YFSETQ. The DNA for the CDR3 is TGCGCCAGTAAACAGGGGGTGGATAACTATGGCTACACCTTC. Residues: CASKQGVDNYGYTF. The variable domain in full, completed from reference TRBV5-1 and TRBJ1-2, reads KAGVTQTPRYLIKTRGQQVTLSCSPISGHRSVSWYQQTPGQGLQFLFEYFSETQRNKGNFPGRFSGRQFSNSRSEMNVSTLELGDSALYLCASKQGVDNYGYTFGSGTRLTVV.

The chain links TRBV18 to TRBJ2-1; D unclear. The CDR3 runs 14 residues. The germline gives CDR1 KGHSH, CDR2 LQKENI. Trimming cost V 6 bases and J 6 bases, with 15 bases left between them. The CDR3 nucleotides read TGTGCCAGCTCTTCGTCTTCTAGTTTCAATGAGCAGTTCTTC. Translated: CASSSSSSFNEQFF. Using reference TRBV18 and TRBJ2-1 for the parts outside the CDR3, the full variable domain is NAGVMQNPRHLVRRRGQEARLRCSPMKGHSHVYWYRQLPEEGLKFMVYLQKENIIDESGMPKERFSAEFPKEGPSILRIQQVVRGDSAAYFCASSSSSSFNEQFFGPGTRLTVL.

In its sample, this clone was seen once. The CDR3, as DNA: TGTGCCAGCAGCTTGGGGACAGGGACCTATGGCTACACCTTC. This gives the protein CASSLGTGTYGYTF. This chain links TRBV5-6 with TRBJ1-2; 8 bases match TRBD1. The CDR3 is made up of 14 amino acids. V was pared by 0 bases and J by 4 bases, with 2 bases of the junction left unmatched. Germline values: CDR1 SGHDT, CDR2 YYEEEE.

This clone has a handful of counts. The V call is TRBV19, the J call TRBJ1-5; 10 positions match TRBD1. Trimming removed 3 bases from V and 5 bases from J; junction bases left unmatched: 7. CDR1 is LNHDA and CDR2 is SQIVND in the germline V gene (reference sequence). The CDR3 sequence is 16 residues long. The CDR3 bases are TGTGCCAGTAGTATTGGTACCGGGACAGGGGATCAGCCCCAGCATTTT. Amino acids: CASSIGTGTGDQPQHF. Full variable domain (remainder filled in from reference TRBV19 and TRBJ1-5): DGGITQSPKYLFRKEGQNVTLSCEQNLNHDAMYWYRQDPGQGLRLIYYSQIVNDFQKGDIAEGYSVSREKKESFPLTVTSAQKNPTAFYLCASSIGTGTGDQPQHFGDGTRLSIL.

This sequence joins TRBV13 and TRBJ1-2; 9 bases line up with TRBD1. The junction had 14 bases not matched to a gene; V was cut back by 1 base and J by 8 bases. CDR3 length: 17 amino acids. Germline V gene data show CDR1 as PRHDT and CDR2 as FYEKMQ (reference sequence). In DNA, the CDR3 is TGTGCCAGCAGCTTAGCGGGACAGGGTCCTCTATTGGCAGGCTACACCTTC. Its translation is CASSLAGQGPLLAGYTF.